The rows below give T cell receptor beta chains drawn from one sample of a study of OX40 agonist ivuxolimab in advanced cancers. Method: immunoSEQ multiplex PCR; TCRdb's copy keeps in-frame clones and lacks some. The profile covers some 95,000 clones, with about 83% appearing a single time and approximately 0.5% taken by the ten largest. The source was CD4+ or CD8+ T cells sorted from blood, collected in a trial of the OX40 agonist ivuxolimab. These receptors were taken from an adult with an advanced solid tumor such as melanoma, head and neck, liver or kidney cancer. Each CDR3 is given with its conserved first and last residue. Each record gives: D gene, clone size, V gene, J gene, CDR3 protein, CDR3 DNA. The D gene is left open where the match is weak. A clone size is listed for some rows: how often the clone was seen (once, few, many), or a class if it is expanded.

d_call: NA; clone_size: NA; v_call: TRBV18; j_call: TRBJ1-1; cdr3_aa: CASSPGEGWGTEAFF; cdr3_nt: TGTGCCAGCTCACCAGGAGAGGGTTGGGGCACTGAAGCTTTCTTT
d_call: NA; clone_size: NA; v_call: TRBV15; j_call: TRBJ1-3; cdr3_aa: CATSRAPGSRGNTIYF; cdr3_nt: TGTGCCACCAGCAGAGCGCCGGGCTCGAGGGGAAACACCATATATTTT
d_call: NA; clone_size: NA; v_call: TRBV7-3; j_call: TRBJ2-3; cdr3_aa: CASSSHHEADTQYF; cdr3_nt: TGTGCCAGCAGCTCACACCATGAAGCAGATACGCAGTATTTT
d_call: NA; clone_size: NA; v_call: TRBV9; j_call: TRBJ2-6; cdr3_aa: CASSGLPVGHSGANVLTF; cdr3_nt: TGTGCCAGCAGCGGCCTACCTGTGGGGCACTCTGGGGCCAACGTCCTGACTTTC
d_call: NA; clone_size: NA; v_call: TRBV14; j_call: TRBJ2-1; cdr3_aa: CASSPTTSGGADEQFF; cdr3_nt: TGTGCCAGCAGCCCTACTACTAGTGGGGGGGCGGATGAGCAGTTCTTC
d_call: NA; clone_size: once; v_call: TRBV5-6; j_call: TRBJ1-2; cdr3_aa: CASSGRLYGYTF; cdr3_nt: TGTGCCAGCAGCGGGCGGCTATATGGCTACACCTTC
d_call: TRBD2; clone_size: NA; v_call: TRBV5-1; j_call: TRBJ2-5; cdr3_aa: CASSSLGGQETQYF; cdr3_nt: TGCGCCAGCAGCTCCCTGGGAGGGCAAGAGACCCAGTACTTC
d_call: NA; clone_size: NA; v_call: TRBV6-7; j_call: TRBJ1-1; cdr3_aa: CASSYQRQQFRAFF; cdr3_nt: TGTGCCAGCAGTTACCAAAGACAACAGTTTAGGGCTTTCTTT
d_call: NA; clone_size: NA; v_call: TRBV19; j_call: TRBJ1-6; cdr3_aa: CASSITWQNNSPLHF; cdr3_nt: TGTGCCAGTAGTATAACATGGCAGAATAATTCACCCCTCCACTTT
d_call: NA; clone_size: NA; v_call: TRBV19; j_call: TRBJ1-2; cdr3_aa: CASSLGGNYGYTF; cdr3_nt: TGTGCCAGTAGTCTAGGGGGGAACTATGGCTACACCTTC
d_call: TRBD1; clone_size: NA; v_call: TRBV29-1; j_call: TRBJ1-1; cdr3_aa: CSVAQGTNTEAFF; cdr3_nt: TGCAGCGTCGCACAGGGGACCAACACTGAAGCTTTCTTT
d_call: NA; clone_size: NA; v_call: TRBV5-1; j_call: TRBJ2-3; cdr3_aa: CASSLDGTDTQYF; cdr3_nt: TGCGCCAGCAGCTTGGACGGGACAGATACGCAGTATTTT
d_call: NA; clone_size: once; v_call: TRBV28; j_call: TRBJ2-3; cdr3_aa: CASRELGTPHTQYF; cdr3_nt: TGTGCCAGCAGAGAACTCGGAACCCCCCATACGCAGTATTTT
d_call: NA; clone_size: NA; v_call: TRBV13; j_call: TRBJ2-7; cdr3_aa: CASSGASGGEQYF; cdr3_nt: TGTGCCAGCTCTGGGGCTAGTGGGGGTGAGCAGTACTTC
d_call: TRBD2; clone_size: NA; v_call: TRBV4-2; j_call: TRBJ2-1; cdr3_aa: CASSQNPGGSYNEQFF; cdr3_nt: TGTGCCAGCAGCCAAAACCCGGGGGGCTCCTACAATGAGCAGTTCTTC
d_call: NA; clone_size: NA; v_call: TRBV9; j_call: TRBJ2-2; cdr3_aa: CASSVGWGVNTGELFF; cdr3_nt: TGTGCCAGCAGCGTCGGGTGGGGGGTCAACACCGGGGAGCTGTTTTTT
d_call: NA; clone_size: NA; v_call: TRBV14; j_call: TRBJ2-2; cdr3_aa: CASSQNRPYIGELFF; cdr3_nt: TGTGCCAGCAGCCAAAATAGGCCCTACATCGGGGAGCTGTTTTTT
d_call: NA; clone_size: NA; v_call: TRBV18; j_call: TRBJ1-1; cdr3_aa: CASSPVRSGQTNTEAFF; cdr3_nt: TGTGCCAGCTCACCCGTCAGATCGGGGCAGACGAACACTGAAGCTTTCTTT
d_call: NA; clone_size: NA; v_call: TRBV2; j_call: TRBJ1-5; cdr3_aa: CASSGLWEGQPQHF; cdr3_nt: TGTGCCAGCAGTGGCCTTTGGGAAGGACAGCCCCAGCATTTT
d_call: NA; clone_size: NA; v_call: TRBV20-1; j_call: TRBJ1-2; cdr3_aa: CSARRDYGYTF; cdr3_nt: TGCAGTGCTAGACGGGACTATGGCTACACCTTC
d_call: NA; clone_size: NA; v_call: TRBV5-4; j_call: TRBJ1-3; cdr3_aa: CASSLDRSLSGNTIYF; cdr3_nt: TGTGCCAGCAGCTTGGATCGAAGCCTCTCTGGAAACACCATATATTTT
d_call: TRBD2; clone_size: NA; v_call: TRBV11-2; j_call: TRBJ2-5; cdr3_aa: CASSPTSGAETQYF; cdr3_nt: TGTGCCAGCAGCCCCACCAGCGGGGCCGAGACCCAGTACTTC
d_call: TRBD2; clone_size: NA; v_call: TRBV7-8; j_call: TRBJ2-7; cdr3_aa: CASSFLAGGSYEQYF; cdr3_nt: TGTGCCAGCAGCTTTCTGGCGGGGGGTTCGTACGAGCAGTACTTC
d_call: TRBD1; clone_size: few; v_call: TRBV10-3; j_call: TRBJ1-6; cdr3_aa: CAIRGDRDTSPLHF; cdr3_nt: TGTGCCATCAGGGGGGACAGGGATACTTCACCCCTCCACTTT
d_call: NA; clone_size: NA; v_call: TRBV6-5; j_call: TRBJ2-3; cdr3_aa: CASSYGGTATDTQYF; cdr3_nt: TGTGCCAGCAGTTACGGGGGGACAGCCACAGATACGCAGTATTTT
d_call: NA; clone_size: once; v_call: TRBV5-1; j_call: TRBJ2-1; cdr3_aa: CASSFGAGVWEQFF; cdr3_nt: TGCGCCAGCAGCTTCGGGGCAGGGGTGTGGGAGCAGTTCTTC
d_call: TRBD1; clone_size: NA; v_call: TRBV7-9; j_call: TRBJ2-7; cdr3_aa: CASSQTGGPKDEQYF; cdr3_nt: TGTGCCAGCAGCCAAACAGGGGGACCCAAGGACGAGCAGTACTTC
d_call: NA; clone_size: NA; v_call: TRBV4-1; j_call: TRBJ1-5; cdr3_aa: CASSTRGNQPQHF; cdr3_nt: TGCGCCAGCAGCACCCGGGGCAATCAGCCCCAGCATTTT
d_call: NA; clone_size: NA; v_call: TRBV25-1; j_call: TRBJ2-1; cdr3_aa: CASSYRGDSYNEQFF; cdr3_nt: TGTGCCAGCAGTTACCGGGGGGACAGTTACAATGAGCAGTTCTTC
d_call: NA; clone_size: NA; v_call: TRBV7-2; j_call: TRBJ1-4; cdr3_aa: CASSLGDWGEKLFF; cdr3_nt: TGTGCCAGCAGCTTAGGGGACTGGGGGGAAAAACTGTTTTTT
d_call: NA; clone_size: once; v_call: TRBV9; j_call: TRBJ2-7; cdr3_aa: CASSVTGSSDEQYF; cdr3_nt: TGTGCCAGCAGCGTAACAGGGAGTTCAGACGAGCAGTACTTC
d_call: NA; clone_size: NA; v_call: TRBV5-1; j_call: TRBJ2-7; cdr3_aa: CASSRTSGGFHEQYF; cdr3_nt: TGCGCCAGCAGCCGAACTAGTGGGGGGTTCCACGAGCAGTACTTC
d_call: NA; clone_size: NA; v_call: TRBV7-2; j_call: TRBJ2-1; cdr3_aa: CASSFSRFNEQFF; cdr3_nt: TGTGCCAGCAGCTTCAGTCGGTTTAATGAGCAGTTCTTC
d_call: NA; clone_size: NA; v_call: TRBV5-1; j_call: TRBJ1-4; cdr3_aa: CASSLRLGRGSHEKLFF; cdr3_nt: TGCGCCAGCAGCTTGAGACTGGGGCGAGGTTCTCATGAAAAACTGTTTTTT
d_call: TRBD1; clone_size: NA; v_call: TRBV6-5; j_call: TRBJ2-1; cdr3_aa: CAISGTGRYNEQFF; cdr3_nt: TGTGCCATCTCCGGGACAGGGCGATACAATGAGCAGTTCTTC
d_call: NA; clone_size: NA; v_call: TRBV6-5; j_call: TRBJ1-1; cdr3_aa: CASSDSTNTEAFF; cdr3_nt: TGTGCCAGCAGCGACAGTACTAACACTGAAGCTTTCTTT
d_call: TRBD1; clone_size: NA; v_call: TRBV6-1; j_call: TRBJ1-1; cdr3_aa: CASSHRGGTEAFF; cdr3_nt: TGTGCCAGCAGTCACAGGGGAGGCACTGAAGCTTTCTTT
d_call: NA; clone_size: few; v_call: TRBV7-3; j_call: TRBJ1-1; cdr3_aa: CASSSTPGTEAFF; cdr3_nt: TGTGCCAGCAGCTCTACCCCAGGGACTGAAGCTTTCTTT
d_call: TRBD1; clone_size: NA; v_call: TRBV7-9; j_call: TRBJ1-2; cdr3_aa: CASSLRGPYGYTF; cdr3_nt: TGTGCCAGCAGCCTCAGGGGGCCCTATGGCTACACCTTC
d_call: TRBD1; clone_size: NA; v_call: TRBV7-2; j_call: TRBJ1-1; cdr3_aa: CASSPGQTFMNTEAFF; cdr3_nt: TGTGCCAGCAGCCCGGGACAGACCTTCATGAACACTGAAGCTTTCTTT
d_call: NA; clone_size: NA; v_call: TRBV15; j_call: TRBJ2-1; cdr3_aa: CATTLRGGAYNEQFF; cdr3_nt: TGTGCCACCACCTTAAGAGGGGGGGCCTACAATGAGCAGTTCTTC